This paragraph reports one T cell receptor (beta chain). The target of this receptor is not known. The sample holds no much larger clone one base away, and base qualities are not on file. The TCR beta CDR3 regions were amplified from the RNA transcripts. The TCR CDR3 was subjected to a first round of RT-PCR using the HTBI primer set and the Qiagen OneStep RT-PCR kit. A second multiplex PCR round built the libraries, followed by size selection and purification. Libraries were sequenced paired-end with 100 bp reads on an Illumina HiSeq2000. The authors' pipeline ran thus. SOAPnuke was used to process the raw data, removing reads that contained adapters or uncalled bases, had a mean Phred below 15, or lacked an exact match to the constant primer or identifier. COPE v1.2.5 was used to merge the high-quality paired reads, and each unique nucleotide sequence was defined as a clonotype. Clonotypes were aligned to IMGT TRBV, TRBD and TRBJ reference segments using MiTCR v1.1. The analysis was restricted to V-J combinations with a frequency above 0.0001, which together covered 99.2% of the repertoires. A TCS score was defined as the ratio of F50 (clonal expansion) to E x V (chaos), with BLOSUM62-based TCRdist applied between CDR3 peptides within each V-J. Welch's t-statistics and random forest reduced just over 500 V-J features to 13, which were used in a naive Bayes classifier (R e1071). Starting from the raw public reads, TCRdb applied fastp trimming at Q25, assembled clones with MiXCR and retained in-frame beta chains. Each entry merges the rows of one CDR3 protein and shows their most common DNA and genes. The V and J calls come from TCRdb's annotation, not from the publication. This sample comprises around 700,000 distinct CDR3 sequences, around 20% of them detected only once. The ten top clones hold 16% of the sample.

Hyperthyroidism patients were aged 18 to 65 years and newly diagnosed, with disease duration of less than 2 months. Patients with uncontrolled infections, other autoimmune diseases, pregnancy or lactation were excluded. Diagnoses relied on clinical symptoms, serum thyroxine and TRAb, thyroid ultrasound and orbital computed tomography. Blood from progressor patients was drawn when they were first diagnosed with hyperthyroidism, before any ophthalmopathy symptoms appeared. PBMCs were isolated from about 9.2 ml of fresh peripheral blood by Ficoll-Paque density gradient centrifugation. Progressor patients were defined as those initially diagnosed with Graves' hyperthyroidism in whom ophthalmopathy developed during follow-up. Trizol reagent was used to extract total RNA, and RNA quality was then checked on an Agilent 2100 Bioanalyzer. The data are from a study of T cells in Graves' hyperthyroidism and ophthalmopathy (dated by TCRdb to between 2019 and 2020). About the investigation overall: Peripheral blood was collected at initial diagnosis, before any treatment. To identify distinguishing TCR V-J signatures, a discovery cohort of around 98 patients was used, comprising 40 to 45 with Graves' ophthalmopathy and 55 to 65 with stable Graves' hyperthyroidism. Prospective prediction of ophthalmopathy was tested in an independent validation cohort of 18 to 20 hyperthyroidism patients and 17 patients who later progressed to ophthalmopathy. The 95 to 100 discovery patients were randomly divided into training and test sets at a 7:3 ratio. In about 6 Graves' hyperthyroidism patients, the study also compared T-cell repertoires from thyroid tissue with T-cell repertoires from blood. After sampling, hyperthyroidism patients received methimazole starting at 30 mg daily, and ophthalmopathy patients received high-dose intravenous methylprednisolone. The paper reports TCR Vbeta CDR3 sequencing of 135 peripheral blood samples: approximately 43 ophthalmopathy, some 80 hyperthyroidism and approximately 17 progressor patients. Here is what the overall study found, with its caveats: During validation, the model predicted progression to ophthalmopathy a median of about 6.3 months ahead of onset, with almost 71% sensitivity and less than 85% specificity. Most expanded thyroid clonotypes (frequency above 0.001) were also detected in blood, suggesting blood repertoires may reflect thyroid immune responses. Ophthalmopathy was separated from stable hyperthyroidism by a 13 V-J signature model, with around 90% sensitivity and 81% to 82% specificity obtained in cross-validation and 80%/75% obtained in testing. No statistical method was used to fix the sample size in advance, and group allocation was not hidden from the investigators.

The germline V gene specifies SGHTA as CDR1 and FQGTGA as CDR2. The cysteine opens and the phenylalanine closes a CDR3 of 13 amino acids. The CDR3 DNA has 39 bases and is translated from base 1. A distance of 12 bases separates the germline ends of V and J, which lose 5 bases and 5 bases respectively. The chain couples TRBV7-3 to TRBJ2-5; the D segment cannot be called with confidence. This clonotype was obtained from a woman between 45 and 65 years old with Graves' hyperthyroidism that later progressed to Graves' ophthalmopathy. The sequenced sample was blood. Read as DNA, the sequence is TGTGCCAGCAGCCCTAACCCGGTGGAGACCCAGTACTTC. Its translation is CASSPNPVETQYF.